These 17 T cell receptor beta chains were all obtained from the same sample, sequenced in a study of T cells after yellow fever vaccination. TCRdb recomputed calls from the 5' RACE reads with MiXCR, one row per CDR3 protein. The table has some 170,000 distinct CDR3 sequences, 7% to 10% seen once. The sample was CD8+ T cells sorted from PBMCs, taken 45 days after the yellow fever booster vaccination. These receptors all come from a man aged 18-30 years who received the YFV17D yellow fever vaccine.

J is TRBJ2-4 and V is TRBV12-3 or TRBV12-4, with D possibly TRBD2 on 6 matching bases. This CDR3 has 18 amino acids. Trimming cost V 5 bases and J 0 bases, with 20 bases left between them. CDR3 amino acids: CASSAILGRREAKNIQYF. CDR3 DNA: TGTGCCAGCAGTGCTATCTTAGGGAGGAGGGAAGCCAAAAACATTCAGTACTTC.

The rearrangement uses TRBV11-2 and TRBJ2-1; D unclear. This CDR3 is 13 amino acids long. Germline CDR1 and CDR2: SGHAT and FQNNGV. Trimming pared 3 bases from V and 4 bases from J, leaving 7 bases between. The CDR3 region is CASSFYVYNEQFF. CDR3 nucleotides: TGTGCCAGCAGCTTCTACGTATACAATGAGCAGTTCTTC.

In its sample, this clonotype was seen many times. The J gene is TRBJ1-4, the V gene TRBV5-6; 8 positions match TRBD1. The germline gives CDR1 SGHDT, CDR2 YYEEEE. The junction had 11 bases not matched to a gene; V was cut back by 2 bases and J by 2 bases. The CDR3 extends over 18 amino acids. CDR3 in DNA: TGTGCCAGCAGCTTAAAGCCGGGACAGGCTCGGACTAATGAAAAACTGTTTTTT. This gives the protein CASSLKPGQARTNEKLFF.

This clonotype was recorded a few times. The V and J genes are TRBV7-9 and TRBJ2-2; possibly TRBD1 or TRBD2 for D (5 bases each). Trimming took off 5 bases at V and 7 bases at J, with 8 bases between the two ends. This CDR3 has 12 amino acids. Germline CDR1 reads SEHNR; CDR2 reads FQNEAQ (reference sequence). The CDR3 DNA reads TGTGCCAGCAGCGGGGGAATCGGGGAGCTGTTTTTT. This gives the protein CASSGGIGELFF.

The rearrangement links TRBV7-9 to TRBJ1-5, with 7 bases aligning to TRBD1. The CDR3 length is 14 residues. With V trimmed by 2 bases and J by 5 bases, 3 bases remained unmatched. The germline V gene encodes CDR1 SEHNR and CDR2 FQNEAQ (reference sequence). This chain's CDR3 is CASSLTGADQPQHF. The CDR3 bases are TGTGCCAGCAGCTTAACAGGGGCCGATCAGCCCCAGCATTTT.

V and J are TRBV27 and TRBJ2-3; either TRBD1 or TRBD2 may fit D (5 bases each). The CDR3 contains 13 residues. Germline V gives CDR1 MNHEY, CDR2 SMNVEV (reference sequence). Trimming removed 4 bases at V and 6 bases at J, with 11 bases between. The CDR3 protein is CASSWTGADTQYF. In DNA, the CDR3 is TGTGCCAGCAGTTGGACTGGGGCGGATACGCAGTATTTT.

This clonotype was counted ten times or more. This may arise from a read error, as a much more abundant clone is one base away. V and J are TRBV6-4 and TRBJ2-3, with 10 bases aligning to TRBD1. Germline V gives CDR1 MRHNA, CDR2 SNTAGT. The junction had 1 base not matched to a gene; V was cut back by 3 bases and J by 1 base. This CDR3 region has 15 residues. The CDR3 loop reads CASSEGTGGTDTQYF. CDR3 coding DNA: TGTGCCAGCAGTGAGGGGACAGGGGGCACAGATACGCAGTATTTT.

In this sample, this clonotype turned up a few times. This chain links TRBV7-6 with TRBJ2-7; TRBD1 matches 7 bases. Germline V gives CDR1 SGHVS, CDR2 FNYEAQ. Germline trimming cut 5 bases from V and 6 bases from J; bases unmatched to any gene: 7. This CDR3 comprises 13 residues. The CDR3 reads CASSLTGSSEQYV. DNA for the CDR3: TGTGCCAGCAGCCTGACAGGGTCGAGCGAGCAGTACGTC.

The rearrangement joins TRBV20-1 to TRBJ2-7; TRBD1 matches 9 bases. The trim removed 3 bases at V and 2 bases at J, leaving 5 bases unmatched. The length of the CDR3 is 14 residues. Germline V gene sequence: CDR1 DFQATT, CDR2 SNEGSKA (reference sequence). The CDR3 loop reads CSARDGQGTYEQYF. In nucleotides, the CDR3 is TGCAGTGCTAGGGACGGACAGGGGACCTACGAGCAGTACTTC.

The chain has TRBV6-5 and TRBJ2-3; D tentatively fits TRBD1 or TRBD2 (5 bases each). V lost 6 bases and J 13 bases, leaving 14 bases between the germline ends. This CDR3 is 11 amino acids long. The germline CDR1 and CDR2 sequences are MNHEY and SVGAGI. For the CDR3, the DNA is TGTGCCAGCAGGCGGGCCAGGGCCGAGTATTTT. Its translation is CASRRARAEYF.

This clonotype was observed a few times. V gene TRBV6-1 combines with J gene TRBJ1-2; unclear D gene. Deletions cut 4 bases from V and 0 bases from J, with 9 bases between. CDR1 and CDR2 (germline): MNHNS, SASEGT. The CDR3 runs to 14 residues. The CDR3 bases are TGTGCCAGCAGTGTAAGGCCTACTAACTATGGCTACACCTTC. Its translation: CASSVRPTNYGYTF.

V usage is TRBV7-8 and J usage is TRBJ1-1; tentative D call: TRBD1 (5 bases). The V end lost 2 bases, the J end lost 6 bases, and 16 bases lay between the germline ends. CDR3 length equals 15 residues. From germline, CDR1 is SGHVS and CDR2 FQNEAQ. The CDR3 region has the DNA TGTGCCAGCAGCTTACTCGCAGGGAGTGACGCTGAAGCTTTCTTT. The encoded protein is CASSLLAGSDAEAFF.

This clonotype was recorded a few times. This sequence joins TRBV12-3 or TRBV12-4 and TRBJ2-7; D perhaps matches TRBD2 (6 bases). CDR3 size: 15 residues. Trimming stripped 6 bases from V and 2 bases from J, with 17 bases between. The DNA of the CDR3 is TGTGCCAGCAGCCTAGCGCCAGCAACTACCTACGAGCAGTACTTC. Its translation: CASSLAPATTYEQYF.

This clonotype was recorded a few times. The CDR3 region has the DNA TGTGCCAGCAGTACCGGGCAGGTGGGGAGGGCCAAAAACATTCAGTACTTC. This translates into CASSTGQVGRAKNIQYF. V and J are TRBV6-5 and TRBJ2-4, with D possibly TRBD2 on 6 matching bases. Between the trimmed V and J ends, which lost 5 bases and 1 base, there was a span of 18 bases. The germline V gene has CDR1 MNHEY and CDR2 SVGAGI. The CDR3 runs to 17 residues.

This clonotype has a handful of counts. This chain connects TRBV4-3 to TRBJ2-4, with D possibly being TRBD2 (5 bases). The V end was cut by 0 bases, the J end by 0 bases, with 12 bases between. CDR3 size: 17 residues. Germline CDR1 reads LGHNA; CDR2 reads YSLEER. The CDR3 reads CASSQEVWELAKNIQYF. CDR3 DNA sequence: TGCGCCAGCAGCCAAGAGGTGTGGGAGCTAGCCAAAAACATTCAGTACTTC.

This clonotype has just a few counts. The genes are TRBV7-3 and TRBJ2-1; TRBD1 matches at 9 bases. The trim removed 5 bases at V and 1 base at J, leaving 9 bases unmatched. Germline loops: CDR1 SGHTA, CDR2 FQGTGA. The CDR3 consists of 17 residues. CDR3 coding DNA: TGTGCCAGCAGCCTTGGGACAGGGATCGCGTCCTACAATGAGCAGTTCTTC. Translating gives CASSLGTGIASYNEQFF.

This clonotype was detected only a few times. The rearrangement uses TRBV4-3 and TRBJ1-2; 7 bases align to TRBD1. Unmatched junction bases numbered 10, after V lost 4 bases and J lost 8 bases. Germline-derived CDR1 and CDR2 are LGHNA and YSLEER. CDR3 length equals 14 residues. CDR3 in amino acids: CASSPSTGLKGYTF. The CDR3 DNA is TGCGCCAGCAGCCCTTCGACAGGGCTGAAGGGCTACACCTTC.